The 11 T cell receptor beta chains presented below share a single source sample, sequenced in a study of shared clonotypes between healthy human individuals. Method: immunoSEQ multiplex PCR; TCRdb's copy keeps in-frame clones and lacks some. The sample carries about 1,500,000 clones, 95% to 97% recorded once. Sequenced: naive CD4+ T cells sorted from blood. Subset of the sample: CD45RA+ positively selected. These receptors were obtained from a man aged 30 to 45 in good health.

The chain links TRBV12-5 to TRBJ1-1; D gene unclear. Germline assignment: CDR1 LGHNT and CDR2 FRNRAP. The CDR3 contains 14 residues. V dropped 3 bases and J dropped 6 bases, with 14 bases sitting between them. Here the CDR3 reads CASGFRPGRSEAFF. DNA of the CDR3: TGTGCTAGTGGTTTTCGTCCAGGTCGGTCTGAAGCTTTCTTT.

This chain joins TRBV5-6 and TRBJ1-1; unclear D gene. The CDR3 is made up of 15 amino acids. Trimming shortened V by 6 bases and J by 0 bases, and 15 bases separated the two germline ends. Per germline, CDR1 SGHDT and CDR2 YYEEEE. Here the CDR3 DNA reads TGTGCCAGCACCTTCCGTAGTACAGTGAACACTGAAGCTTTCTTT. Translating gives CASTFRSTVNTEAFF.

Details on this clone: Other DNA sequences within the sample encode an identical CDR3. The V and J genes are TRBV18 and TRBJ2-1; D may be TRBD2 (6 bases). V was shortened by 3 bases and J by 7 bases, with 16 bases between the two germline ends. There are 15 residues in the CDR3. Germline V gene lookup returns CDR1 KGHSH and CDR2 LQKENI. CDR3 loop: CASSPGLAALNEQFF. DNA of the CDR3: TGTGCCAGCTCACCCGGTTTAGCGGCACTAAATGAGCAGTTCTTC.

This chain uses TRBV28 with TRBJ2-7, with a possible D match to TRBD1 (6 bases). Trimming shortened V by 6 bases and J by 1 base, and 25 bases separated the two germline ends. This CDR3 is built from 18 residues. Germline CDR1 reads MDHEN; CDR2 reads SYDVKM. The CDR3 nucleotides read TGTGCCAGCAGCATACAGGGCCCCACCCTTACCAATTCCTACGAGCAGTACTTC. Translated, it gives CASSIQGPTLTNSYEQYF.

V usage is TRBV11-3 and J usage is TRBJ2-1; 11 bases are a match to TRBD1. The CDR3 has 16 amino acids. The J segment lost 5 bases and the V segment lost 4 bases, leaving 7 bases of the junction unmatched. CDR1 is SGHNT and CDR2 is YENEEA in the germline V gene. CDR3 bases: TGTGCCAGCAGCTCGGCGCCGGGACAGGGGGACAATGAGCAGTTCTTC. Translation gives CASSSAPGQGDNEQFF.

The rearrangement links TRBV7-8 to TRBJ2-1; 10 bases map to TRBD2. The junction had 21 bases not matched to a gene; V was cut back by 5 bases and J by 8 bases. Looked up from germline, CDR1 is SGHVS and CDR2 is FQNEAQ. This CDR3 is built from 19 residues. DNA for the CDR3: TGTGCCAGCAGCGGACGGGACAGCGTAGCGGGAGGTGGTGTGGATGAGCAGTTCTTC. Amino acid sequence: CASSGRDSVAGGGVDEQFF.

The chain is built from TRBV18 and TRBJ1-1; D is possibly TRBD1 (5 bases). The CDR3 spans 14 residues. The V end lost 2 bases, the J end lost 3 bases, and 10 bases lay between the germline ends. Germline V gene data show CDR1 as KGHSH and CDR2 as LQKENI. The CDR3 sequence: CASSPSPGDTEAFF. The CDR3 DNA follows: TGTGCCAGCTCACCATCCCCGGGGGACACTGAAGCTTTCTTT.

The CDR3 loop reads CASSVGGGPPYNEQFF. CDR3 DNA: TGTGCCAGCAGCGTAGGCGGGGGTCCTCCCTACAATGAGCAGTTCTTC. This chain links TRBV9 with TRBJ2-1, with 7 bases aligning to TRBD2. This CDR3 has 16 amino acids. From germline, CDR1 is SGDLS and CDR2 YYNGEE. With 0 bases clipped from V and 2 bases from J, the junction kept 5 bases outside the gene matches.

V usage is TRBV7-2 and J usage is TRBJ2-3; 9 bases are a match to TRBD2. The CDR3 has 15 amino acids. The ends lost 7 bases at V and 6 bases at J; junction bases unmatched: 11. Germline CDR1 SGHTA, CDR2 FQGNSA. The CDR3 spells CASTTSSGARDTQYF. CDR3 nucleotide sequence: TGTGCCAGCACCACTTCTAGCGGGGCTAGGGATACGCAGTATTTT.

The chain recombines TRBV28 with TRBJ1-1; D is unresolved. The CDR3 loop spans 11 amino acids. CDR1 is MDHEN, CDR2 SYDVKM, per germline. Trimming stripped 8 bases from V and 10 bases from J, with 14 bases between. As DNA, the CDR3 is TGTGCCAGCTCAACGGCCATCGGAGCTTTCTTT. It translates to CASSTAIGAFF.

The gene calls are TRBV19 and TRBJ1-5; the D is unclear. CDR3 length: 15 amino acids. Germline CDR1 is LNHDA and CDR2 is SQIVND (reference sequence). Trimming removed 5 bases at V and 2 bases at J, with 13 bases between. The CDR3 DNA reads TGTGCCAGTAGTGCGCGGAGAGGTGGCAATCAGCCCCAGCATTTT. Translated, it gives CASSARRGGNQPQHF.